What follows are 15 T cell receptor beta chains derived from one specimen sequenced in a study of cytomegalovirus exposure and HLA in healthy donors (dated by TCRdb to 2016 to 2017). Library method: the immunoSEQ multiplex PCR assay. For the multiplex PCR, a mixture combining 60 forward primers for TCR Vbeta segments and 13 reverse primers for TCR Jbeta segments was used. TCRdb re-hosts the immuneACCESS table, in-frame sequences only. Its copies lack some clones; in the studies checked, an unresolved V gene accounts for under half of them, and the cause for the rest is not known. In this sample the table shows 150,000 to 200,000 clones, approximately 72% of which occur a single time. The leading ten clones occupy under 2.5% of the sample. Sequences were obtained from PBMCs. These receptors were collected from a human donor in good health.

The CDR3 DNA reads as TGTGCCAGTAGTCACCCGACGGGGAAATACGAGCAGTACTTC. Protein sequence: CASSHPTGKYEQYF. The chain joins TRBV19 to TRBJ2-7, with a tentative D call TRBD2 (5 bases). V shed 5 bases and J shed 4 bases, with 15 bases lying between them. The CDR3 is 14 residues long. Germline CDR1 and CDR2: LNHDA and SQIVND (reference sequence).

In this sample, this clone turned up once. A read error may produce the germline difference seen at one junction end. The chain combines TRBV7-9 with TRBJ2-5; D may be TRBD2 (5 bases). CDR1 is SEHNR, CDR2 FQNEAQ, per germline (reference sequence). CDR3 length equals 15 residues. CDR3 in DNA: TGTTCCAGCAGCTTAGCAGCTGGAGGCGGGGAGACCCAGTACTTC. Translated: CSSSLAAGGGETQYF.

There are a few counts of this clone. V gene TRBV4-1 combines with J gene TRBJ1-1, with TRBD1 matching 7 bases. Germline values: CDR1 MGHRA, CDR2 YSYEKL. After removal of 3 bases from V and 4 bases from J, the junction contained 14 bases not matched to a gene. The CDR3 covers 17 residues. CDR3 amino acids: CASSQPTRGRGGTEAFF. DNA for the CDR3: TGCGCCAGCAGCCAGCCTACAAGGGGGCGGGGGGGCACTGAAGCTTTCTTT.

V and J are TRBV7-2 and TRBJ2-1, with TRBD2 matching 10 bases. The CDR3 spans 16 residues. Losses at the gene ends were 2 bases for V and 4 bases for J; bases not matched to a gene: 5. CDR1 and CDR2 from the germline V gene are SGHTA and FQGNSA. The CDR3 coding sequence is TGTGCCAGCAGCTTACTAGCGGGGGACAGGTACAATGAGCAGTTCTTC. This sequence encodes CASSLLAGDRYNEQFF.

The J gene is TRBJ2-7, the V gene TRBV19, with TRBD1 matching over 9 bases. The germline V gene encodes CDR1 LNHDA and CDR2 SQIVND (reference sequence). CDR3 length: 14 amino acids. Trimming took 4 bases from V and 6 from J; bases not matched to a gene: 7. The CDR3 loop is CASSTWDRASEQYF. The CDR3 nucleotides are TGTGCCAGTAGTACCTGGGACAGGGCCTCCGAGCAGTACTTC.

This clone was observed a few times. J is TRBJ1-1 and V is TRBV11-2; D gene unclear. The V gene lost 4 bases and the J gene lost 11 bases, with 17 bases spanning the gap. This CDR3 has 13 residues. Germline V CDR1 and CDR2: SGHAT, FQNNGV. Here the CDR3 DNA reads TGTGCCAGCAGCTCAGACGAGTACCCGAGGGCTTTCTTT. This encodes CASSSDEYPRAFF.

This clone was seen once. This chain's CDR3 is CASSPIGGGLLNIQYF. The CDR3 nucleotides read TGTGCCAGCAGCCCTATAGGGGGTGGGCTGCTAAACATTCAGTACTTC. This chain links TRBV11-2 with TRBJ2-4, with D possibly matching TRBD1 (6 bases). CDR1 SGHAT and CDR2 FQNNGV come from the germline V gene. This CDR3 spans 16 amino acids. V lost 5 bases and J 6 bases, leaving 20 bases between the germline ends.

The CDR3 loop reads CASTEGQYNEQFF. CDR3 in DNA: TGTGCCAGCACCGAGGGACAGTACAATGAGCAGTTCTTC. V is TRBV7-9 and J is TRBJ2-1; TRBD1 matches 7 bases. CDR1 and CDR2 from the germline V gene are SEHNR and FQNEAQ (reference sequence). The CDR3 is made up of 13 amino acids. After removal of 7 bases from V and 4 bases from J, the junction contained 4 bases not matched to a gene.

J is TRBJ1-5 and V is TRBV30, with D tentatively TRBD1 (5 bases). There are 12 residues in the CDR3. V was trimmed by 5 bases and J by 7 bases, leaving 12 bases between them. The germline gives CDR1 GTSNPN, CDR2 SVGIG (reference sequence). The CDR3 DNA is TGTGCCTGGGGTAAGGGGATCCAGCCCCAGCATTTT. This encodes CAWGKGIQPQHF.

The chain uses TRBV7-8 and TRBJ2-5; 9 nucleotides align to TRBD1. CDR1 is SGHVS and CDR2 is FQNEAQ in the germline V gene. The CDR3 is 14 residues long. V lost 1 base to trimming and J lost 3 bases; unmatched junction nucleotides: 0. CDR3 sequence: CASSLGQGEETQYF. CDR3 in DNA: TGTGCCAGCAGCTTAGGACAGGGGGAAGAGACCCAGTACTTC.

The chain carries TRBV7-9 and TRBJ2-7; D gene unclear. CDR3 size: 13 residues. Germline CDR1 reads SEHNR; CDR2 reads FQNEAQ (reference sequence). With 2 bases removed from V and 4 bases from J, the gap between germline ends came to 9 bases. This CDR3 reads CASSLRDGYEQYF. As DNA, the CDR3 is TGTGCCAGCAGCTTACGCGACGGGTACGAGCAGTACTTC.

This chain connects TRBV19 to TRBJ1-1, with 9 bases that match TRBD1. The CDR3 length is 13 residues. The junction had 5 bases not matched to a gene; V was cut back by 11 bases and J by 1 base. CDR1 and CDR2 (germline): LNHDA, SQIVND (reference sequence). Written as DNA, the CDR3 is TGTGCCGTCGGGACAGGGCCGAACACTGAAGCTTTCTTT. Its translation: CAVGTGPNTEAFF.

DNA for the CDR3: TGTGCCAGCAGGGATAGACTAGCGGGGGCCTCCTACGAGCAGTACTTC. It is translated as CASRDRLAGASYEQYF. This rearrangement joins TRBV2 to TRBJ2-7, with 12 bases lining up with TRBD2. J lost 0 bases, V lost 6 bases, and 6 bases had no gene match. CDR1 and CDR2 (germline): SNHLY, FYNNEI. CDR3 length equals 16 residues.

The J gene is TRBJ1-1, the V gene TRBV19; the match to TRBD1 covers 9 bases. The CDR3 totals 18 residues. The germline V gene encodes CDR1 LNHDA and CDR2 SQIVND (reference sequence). The ends lost 1 base at V and 1 base at J; junction bases unmatched: 10. This CDR3 is CASSIGTGGPLENTEAFF. CDR3 nucleotide sequence: TGTGCCAGTAGTATAGGCACAGGGGGCCCCTTGGAGAACACTGAAGCTTTCTTT.

The CDR3 reads CASSFVFSGGAGTEAFF. The CDR3 nucleotides are TGCGCCAGCAGCTTTGTGTTTTCGGGGGGCGCCGGCACTGAAGCTTTCTTT. The V gene is TRBV5-1, the J gene TRBJ1-1, with a possible D match to TRBD1 (6 bases). Per germline, CDR1 SGHRS and CDR2 YFSETQ. Trimming removed 2 bases from V and 4 bases from J, with 21 bases in between. CDR3 length: 17 residues.